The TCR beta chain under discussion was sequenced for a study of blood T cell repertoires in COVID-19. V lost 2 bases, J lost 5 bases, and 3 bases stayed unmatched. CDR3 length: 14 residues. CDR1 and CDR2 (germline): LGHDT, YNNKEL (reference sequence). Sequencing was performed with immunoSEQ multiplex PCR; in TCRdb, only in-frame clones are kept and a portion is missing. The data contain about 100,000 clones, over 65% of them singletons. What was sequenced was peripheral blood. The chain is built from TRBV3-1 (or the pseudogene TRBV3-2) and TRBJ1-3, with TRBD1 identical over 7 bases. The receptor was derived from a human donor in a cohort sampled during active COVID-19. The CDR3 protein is CASSQLTGRNTIYF. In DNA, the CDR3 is TGTGCCAGCAGCCAATTGACAGGGCGAAACACCATATATTTT.